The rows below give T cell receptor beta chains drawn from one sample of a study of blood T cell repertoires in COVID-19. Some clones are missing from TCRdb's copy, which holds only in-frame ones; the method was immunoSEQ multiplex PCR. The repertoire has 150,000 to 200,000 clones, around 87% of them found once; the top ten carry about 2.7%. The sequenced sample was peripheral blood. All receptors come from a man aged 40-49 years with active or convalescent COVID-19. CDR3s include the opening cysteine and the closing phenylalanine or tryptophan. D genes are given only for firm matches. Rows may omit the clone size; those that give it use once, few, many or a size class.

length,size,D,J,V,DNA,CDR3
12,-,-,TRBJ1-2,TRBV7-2,TGTGCCAGCCTTCGCGGGGGCGATGGCTACACCTTC,CASLRGGDGYTF
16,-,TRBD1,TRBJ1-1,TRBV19,TGTGCCAGTAGTATATCGGGACAGGGGGCGAACACTGAAGCTTTCTTT,CASSISGQGANTEAFF
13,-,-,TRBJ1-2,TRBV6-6,TGTGCCAGCAGTCCCGACAGCTACTATGGCTACACCTTC,CASSPDSYYGYTF
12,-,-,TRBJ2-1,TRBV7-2,TGTGCCACTTCCGCACAGGGTCGCGAGCAGTTCTTC,CATSAQGREQFF
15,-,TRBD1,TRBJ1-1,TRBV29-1,TGCAGCGTTGAAGGGGGACAGGGCCTGAACACTGAAGCTTTCTTT,CSVEGGQGLNTEAFF
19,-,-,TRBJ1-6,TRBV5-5,TGTGCCAGCAGCTTGGAACGACTGACAGCGAGCTCCTATAATTCACCCCTCCACTTT,CASSLERLTASSYNSPLHF
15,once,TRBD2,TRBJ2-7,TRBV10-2,TGCGCCAGCAGTGACCCTGGTGGGGGGGCCTACGAGCAGTACTTC,CASSDPGGGAYEQYF
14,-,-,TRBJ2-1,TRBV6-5,TGTGCCAGCAGTCACACGACCCAGTCGGGTGAGCAGTTCTTC,CASSHTTQSGEQFF
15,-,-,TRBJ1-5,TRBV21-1,TGTGCCAGCAGGGAGGGTAGGGTATGCAATCAGCCCCAGCATTTT,CASREGRVCNQPQHF
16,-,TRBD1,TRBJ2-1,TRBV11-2,TGTGCCAGCAGCTTAACAACAGGGGTAGCCTACAATGAGCAGTTCTTC,CASSLTTGVAYNEQFF
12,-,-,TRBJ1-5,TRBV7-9,TGTGCCAGCAGCTTAGTAAATCAGCCCCAGCATTTT,CASSLVNQPQHF
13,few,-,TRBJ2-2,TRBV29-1,TGCAGCGTTGGAGCGGTGAACACCGGGGAGCTGTTTTTT,CSVGAVNTGELFF
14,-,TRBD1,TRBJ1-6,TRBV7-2,TGTGCCAGTGGATTCAGGGGGACAAATTCACCCCTCCACTTT,CASGFRGTNSPLHF
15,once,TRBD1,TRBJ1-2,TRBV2,TGTGCCAGCAGTGAGAAGGTCCGGACAGGCTATGGCTACACCTTC,CASSEKVRTGYGYTF
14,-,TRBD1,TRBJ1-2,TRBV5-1,TGCGCCAGCAGCCTTAGACAGGGGGAAGGTGGCTACACCTTC,CASSLRQGEGGYTF
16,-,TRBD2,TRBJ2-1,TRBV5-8,TGTGCCAGCAGCTTACCAGCGGGGACCCCGCCAAGTGAGCAGTTCTTC,CASSLPAGTPPSEQFF
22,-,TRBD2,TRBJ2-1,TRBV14,TGTGCCAGCAGCCAAGATATGGGCCTCGGCGGGGGGTCATCGAGCTCCTACAATGAGCAGTTCTTC,CASSQDMGLGGGSSSSYNEQFF
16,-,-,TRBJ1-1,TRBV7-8,TGTGCCAGCAGCTTAGCCCCTCGGGGGGCCCACACTGAAGCTTTCTTT,CASSLAPRGAHTEAFF
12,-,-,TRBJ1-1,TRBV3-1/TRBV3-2,TGTGCCAGCAGCCGACAGAACACTGAAGCTTTCTTT,CASSRQNTEAFF
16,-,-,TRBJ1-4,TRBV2,TGTGCCAGCAGTATCTTGGGGGAGGCAACTAATGAAAAACTGTTTTTT,CASSILGEATNEKLFF
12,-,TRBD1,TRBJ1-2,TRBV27,TGTGCCAGCAGGCTGACAGGGTCTGGCTACACCTTC,CASRLTGSGYTF
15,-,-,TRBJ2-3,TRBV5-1,TGCGCCAGCAGCTTCGGGCGGGGAGACACAGATACGCAGTATTTT,CASSFGRGDTDTQYF
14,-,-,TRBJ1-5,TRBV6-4,TGTGCCAGCAGTGAAGCGGGGGGCAATCAGCCCCAGCATTTT,CASSEAGGNQPQHF
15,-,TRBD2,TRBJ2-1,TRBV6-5,TGTGCCAGCAGTTACCCAGCGGGGGGCCACAATGAGCAGTTCTTC,CASSYPAGGHNEQFF
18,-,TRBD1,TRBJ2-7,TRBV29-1,TGCAGCGTTGCTCCCTTCGGGACAGGGGGTTCGTTGGTCTACGAGCAGTACTTC,CSVAPFGTGGSLVYEQYF
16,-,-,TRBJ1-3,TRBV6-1,TGTGCCAGCAGTGAAGACCCTGCAGGGGCTGGAAACACCATATATTTT,CASSEDPAGAGNTIYF
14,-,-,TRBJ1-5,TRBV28,TGTGCCAGCAGTACAAGCAGCGGATATCAGCCCCAGCATTTT,CASSTSSGYQPQHF
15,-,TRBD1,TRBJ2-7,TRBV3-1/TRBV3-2,TGTGCCAGCAGTCAACTCGGACAGGGGCCCTACGAGCAGTACTTC,CASSQLGQGPYEQYF
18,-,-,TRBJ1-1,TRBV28,TGTGCCAGCACCTGGAGTCGTACCTACGTGGGTCTGAACACTGAAGCTTTCTTT,CASTWSRTYVGLNTEAFF
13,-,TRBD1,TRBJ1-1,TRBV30,TGTGCCTGGAACCAGGGGGGGAACACTGAAGCTTTCTTT,CAWNQGGNTEAFF
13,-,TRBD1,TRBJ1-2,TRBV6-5,TGTGCCAGCAGTTATGGACAGGCTTATGGCTACACCTTC,CASSYGQAYGYTF